This is a list of T cell receptor beta chains from one sample in a study of breast tumors, draining lymph nodes, adjacent tissues. A single record per CDR3 protein comes from TCRdb applying MiXCR to the multiplex PCR reads. The sample consists of fewer than 90,000 distinct CDR3 sequences, more than 25% of them appearing once. The specimen was axillary lymph node tissue. Receptors were obtained from a female donor with breast cancer. Some clones in this sample may be carry-over from other donors' samples. CDR3s include the opening cysteine and the closing phenylalanine or tryptophan. The order of the fields is V gene, J gene, clone size, D gene, CDR3 protein, CDR3 DNA. A D gene is named only where the DNA matches it firmly. The size entry is marked missing in some rows and otherwise reads once, few, many or a size class.

v_call: TRBV14; j_call: TRBJ2-1; clone_size: .; d_call: .; cdr3_aa: CASSQDTASYNEQFF; cdr3_nt: TGTGCCAGCAGCCAAGATACCGCTTCCTACAATGAGCAGTTCTTC
v_call: TRBV30; j_call: TRBJ2-6; clone_size: many; d_call: .; cdr3_aa: CAWSDSLSGANVLTF; cdr3_nt: TGTGCCTGGAGTGACAGCCTCTCTGGGGCCAACGTCCTGACTTTC
v_call: TRBV12-3/TRBV12-4; j_call: TRBJ1-5; clone_size: many; d_call: .; cdr3_aa: CASSLQGGNQPQHF; cdr3_nt: TGTGCCAGCAGCCTACAAGGGGGCAATCAGCCCCAGCATTTT
v_call: TRBV5-4; j_call: TRBJ1-4; clone_size: many; d_call: .; cdr3_aa: CASSFFTGVNEKLFF; cdr3_nt: TGTGCCAGCAGCTTCTTTACAGGAGTTAATGAAAAACTGTTTTTT
v_call: TRBV6-2/TRBV6-3; j_call: TRBJ2-7; clone_size: many; d_call: .; cdr3_aa: CASSYDRNSYEQYF; cdr3_nt: TGTGCCAGCAGTTACGACAGGAATTCTTACGAGCAGTACTTC
v_call: TRBV20-1; j_call: TRBJ2-5; clone_size: .; d_call: .; cdr3_aa: CSANYRQETPYF; cdr3_nt: TGCAGTGCTAATTACAGACAAGAGACCCCGTACTTC
v_call: TRBV7-8; j_call: TRBJ1-6; clone_size: many; d_call: TRBD1; cdr3_aa: CASSSGQGYSPLHF; cdr3_nt: TGTGCCAGCAGCTCCGGACAGGGTTATTCACCCCTCCACTTT
v_call: TRBV19; j_call: TRBJ1-5; clone_size: .; d_call: .; cdr3_aa: CACSTSSGTGKDQPQHF; cdr3_nt: TGTGCCTGTAGTACTTCTTCCGGGACGGGGAAGGATCAGCCCCAGCATTTT
v_call: TRBV19; j_call: TRBJ2-5; clone_size: .; d_call: .; cdr3_aa: CASRQRSQETQYF; cdr3_nt: TGTGCCAGTAGACAAAGATCCCAAGAGACCCAGTACTTC
v_call: TRBV7-3; j_call: TRBJ2-7; clone_size: .; d_call: TRBD2; cdr3_aa: CASSCTSGGPSF; cdr3_nt: TGTGCCAGCAGCTGCACTAGCGGGGGGCCGTCCTTC
v_call: TRBV5-1; j_call: TRBJ2-1; clone_size: many; d_call: TRBD2; cdr3_aa: CASSFTSGRQNEQFF; cdr3_nt: TGCGCCAGCAGCTTCACTAGCGGGAGGCAGAATGAGCAGTTCTTC
v_call: TRBV2; j_call: TRBJ2-1; clone_size: many; d_call: TRBD2; cdr3_aa: CASSPPLAGLLGDEQFF; cdr3_nt: TGTGCCAGCAGCCCCCCCCTAGCGGGCCTACTTGGCGATGAGCAGTTCTTC
v_call: TRBV5-5; j_call: TRBJ2-7; clone_size: many; d_call: .; cdr3_aa: CASSVETYYEQYF; cdr3_nt: TGTGCCAGCAGCGTCGAAACCTACTACGAGCAGTACTTC
v_call: TRBV18; j_call: TRBJ1-5; clone_size: many; d_call: .; cdr3_aa: CASSPGANQPQHF; cdr3_nt: TGTGCCAGCTCACCAGGGGCGAATCAGCCCCAGCATTTT
v_call: TRBV19; j_call: TRBJ2-2; clone_size: many; d_call: .; cdr3_aa: CASSATRNTGELFF; cdr3_nt: TGTGCCAGCAGCGCGACTCGGAACACCGGGGAGCTGTTTTTT
v_call: TRBV27; j_call: TRBJ2-5; clone_size: many; d_call: .; cdr3_aa: CASSFFGGIKETQYF; cdr3_nt: TGTGCCAGCAGTTTTTTTGGTGGGATCAAAGAGACCCAGTACTTC
v_call: TRBV28; j_call: TRBJ1-5; clone_size: .; d_call: .; cdr3_aa: CASSLSQQVKPQHF; cdr3_nt: TGTGCCAGCAGTTTGAGCCAGCAAGTGAAGCCCCAGCATTTT
v_call: TRBV11-2; j_call: TRBJ2-3; clone_size: many; d_call: TRBD1; cdr3_aa: CASSGQGGSTDTQYF; cdr3_nt: TGTGCCAGCAGTGGACAGGGGGGAAGCACAGATACGCAGTATTTT
v_call: TRBV4-3; j_call: TRBJ1-4; clone_size: .; d_call: .; cdr3_aa: CASSQTVSGVKKLFF; cdr3_nt: TGCGCCAGCAGCCAAACGGTCAGCGGGGTCAAAAAACTGTTTTTT
v_call: TRBV7-3; j_call: TRBJ2-7; clone_size: .; d_call: TRBD2; cdr3_aa: CASSLSGSSYEQYF; cdr3_nt: TGTGCCAGCAGCTTAAGCGGGAGCTCCTACGAGCAGTACTTC
v_call: TRBV20-1; j_call: TRBJ1-1; clone_size: few; d_call: TRBD1; cdr3_aa: CSAGLGQEAFF; cdr3_nt: TGCAGTGCTGGTCTCGGACAGGAGGCTTTCTTT
v_call: TRBV11-3; j_call: TRBJ2-7; clone_size: .; d_call: .; cdr3_aa: CASSFRRGPNF; cdr3_nt: TGTGCCAGCAGCTTCCGAAGGGGACCTAACTTC
v_call: TRBV29-1; j_call: TRBJ2-4; clone_size: many; d_call: .; cdr3_aa: CSVRIAKNIQYF; cdr3_nt: TGCAGCGTCCGGATAGCCAAAAACATTCAGTACTTC
v_call: TRBV19; j_call: TRBJ2-2; clone_size: many; d_call: .; cdr3_aa: CASSIQTYTGELFF; cdr3_nt: TGTGCCAGTAGTATTCAGACTTACACCGGGGAGCTGTTTTTT
v_call: TRBV5-1; j_call: TRBJ2-7; clone_size: many; d_call: TRBD1; cdr3_aa: CASSLERGPGIGQYF; cdr3_nt: TGCGCCAGCAGCCTGGAGAGGGGGCCCGGCATCGGGCAGTACTTC
v_call: TRBV9; j_call: TRBJ2-1; clone_size: many; d_call: .; cdr3_aa: CASSVDSYNEQFF; cdr3_nt: TGTGCCAGCAGCGTAGACTCGTACAATGAGCAGTTCTTC
v_call: TRBV6-6; j_call: TRBJ2-2; clone_size: .; d_call: .; cdr3_aa: CASRQPGELFF; cdr3_nt: TGTGCCAGCAGGCAACCAGGGGAGCTGTTTTTT
v_call: TRBV5-1; j_call: TRBJ2-7; clone_size: .; d_call: .; cdr3_aa: CASSRMVSYEQYF; cdr3_nt: TGCGCCAGCAGCCGAATGGTCTCCTACGAGCAGTACTTC
v_call: TRBV28; j_call: TRBJ1-4; clone_size: many; d_call: .; cdr3_aa: CASGEKGEKLFF; cdr3_nt: TGTGCCAGCGGAGAAAAGGGTGAAAAACTGTTTTTT
v_call: TRBV29-1; j_call: TRBJ2-1; clone_size: many; d_call: TRBD2; cdr3_aa: CSPRLAGVNGQFF; cdr3_nt: TGCAGCCCTAGACTAGCGGGAGTCAATGGGCAGTTCTTC
v_call: TRBV19; j_call: TRBJ1-1; clone_size: .; d_call: TRBD1; cdr3_aa: CASSIGGGHTEAFF; cdr3_nt: TGTGCCAGTAGTATAGGAGGGGGCCACACTGAAGCTTTCTTT
v_call: TRBV19; j_call: TRBJ2-7; clone_size: many; d_call: .; cdr3_aa: CASSYGSSYEQYF; cdr3_nt: TGTGCCAGTAGTTACGGGAGCTCCTACGAGCAGTACTTC